This T cell receptor beta chain is drawn from a study of OX40 agonist ivuxolimab in advanced cancers. Trimming cost V 2 bases and J 2 bases, with 9 bases left between them. CDR3 length: 14 amino acids. The germline gives CDR1 MDHEN, CDR2 SYDVKM. Sequencing used immunoSEQ multiplex PCR; TCRdb keeps in-frame clones, though not all of them. Counted here are tens of thousands of clones, approximately 86% occurring once; the ten biggest clones make up around 0.6%. The receptor comes from an adult with an advanced solid tumor such as melanoma, head and neck, liver or kidney cancer. The chain joins TRBV28 to TRBJ2-5; D unresolved. The source was CD4+ or CD8+ T cells sorted from blood, collected in a trial of the OX40 agonist ivuxolimab. The CDR3 nucleotides read TGTGCCAGCAGTTTAGGAGCGCGGCAAGAGACCCAGTACTTC. It is translated as CASSLGARQETQYF.